Listed here are 21 T cell receptor beta chains from one sample, sequenced in a study of blood T cell repertoires in COVID-19. Clones were read by immunoSEQ multiplex PCR, and TCRdb kept only the in-frame ones, dropping some. The sample includes over 150,000 clones, approximately 84% of them seen just once. The sample taken for sequencing was PBMCs or T cells enriched from blood (not recorded which). These receptors originate from a man between 35 and 55 years old who had recovered from COVID-19.

The CDR3 here is CASSERGGELAKNIQYF. The DNA for the CDR3 is TGTGCCAGCAGTGAAAGGGGCGGAGAACTAGCCAAAAACATTCAGTACTTC. The chain has TRBV2 and TRBJ2-4, with D possibly matching TRBD1 (5 bases). CDR1 and CDR2 from the germline V gene are SNHLY and FYNNEI. The CDR3 loop spans 17 amino acids. Trimming stripped 2 bases from V and 0 bases from J, with 14 bases between.

The V gene is TRBV9, the J gene TRBJ2-7; D ambiguous. Trimming left V 0 bases short and J 3 bases short, with 13 bases between. The CDR3 runs 15 residues. Germline CDR1 is SGDLS and CDR2 is YYNGEE. The CDR3 spells CASSVGLSPNYEQYF. CDR3 nucleotide sequence: TGTGCCAGCAGCGTAGGACTGAGCCCAAACTACGAGCAGTACTTC.

The chain couples TRBV3-1 (or the pseudogene TRBV3-2) to TRBJ2-1; 7 bases are shared with TRBD2. Germline V gene lookup returns CDR1 LGHDT and CDR2 YNNKEL (reference sequence). The CDR3 sequence is 15 residues long. J lost 6 bases, V lost 0 bases, and 5 bases had no gene match. Written as DNA, the CDR3 is TGTGCCAGCAGCCAAGAAGTAGTAGCGGGCAATGAGCAGTTCTTC. It encodes CASSQEVVAGNEQFF.

The V call is TRBV7-9, the J call TRBJ1-4, with 8 bases that match TRBD1. The germline V gene has CDR1 SEHNR and CDR2 FQNEAQ (reference sequence). Losses at the gene ends were 7 bases for V and 8 bases for J; bases not matched to a gene: 12. This CDR3 spans 15 amino acids. The CDR3 sequence is CASTPSQGEGEKLFF. The CDR3 region has the DNA TGTGCCAGCACCCCGTCACAGGGGGAAGGGGAAAAACTGTTTTTT.

This clone has just one count. The rearrangement uses TRBV28 and TRBJ2-7, with TRBD2 as a possible D gene (7 bases). The CDR3 runs to 12 residues. The germline V gene has CDR1 MDHEN and CDR2 SYDVKM. The V end was cut by 6 bases, the J end by 7 bases, with 13 bases between. Here the CDR3 DNA reads TGTGCCAGCAGGAGGGGGGGAGAGGAGCAGTACTTC. Its translation: CASRRGGEEQYF.

This clone was found once. The rearrangement uses TRBV6-5 and TRBJ1-2; no definite D call. The germline CDR1 and CDR2 sequences are MNHEY and SVGAGI. Trimming shortened V by 6 bases and J by 4 bases, and 12 bases separated the two germline ends. CDR3 length equals 13 residues. The DNA for the CDR3 is TGTGCCAGCAGCCCACATCCAGTCTATGGCTACACCTTC. Its translation: CASSPHPVYGYTF.

The chain carries TRBV28 and TRBJ1-5, with TRBD1 identical over 8 bases. In germline, CDR1 is MDHEN, CDR2 SYDVKM. V was clipped by 11 bases and J by 7 bases; unmatched bases: 7. The CDR3 has 12 residues. The DNA of the CDR3 is TGTGCCGCTCACAGGGGGTTCCAGCCCCAGCATTTT. Residues: CAAHRGFQPQHF. Looking up the rest from reference TRBV28 and TRBJ1-5 gives the full variable domain: DVKVTQSSRYLVKRTGEKVFLECVQDMDHENMFWYRQDPGLGLRLIYFSYDVKMKEKGDIPEGYSVSREKKERFSLILESASTNQTSMYLCAAHRGFQPQHFGDGTRLSIL.

CDR3 bases: TGTGCCAGCAGCAAACGGGACAGGGGATACAATCAGCCCCAGCATTTT. Encoded protein: CASSKRDRGYNQPQHF. The chain has TRBV5-6 and TRBJ1-5; 10 bases agree with TRBD1. Germline values: CDR1 SGHDT, CDR2 YYEEEE. V gave up 4 bases and J gave up 3 bases; unmatched junction bases: 7. The CDR3 sequence is 16 residues long. The whole variable domain, remainder taken from reference TRBV5-6 and TRBJ1-5, is DAGVTQSPTHLIKTRGQQVTLRCSPKSGHDTVSWYQQALGQGPQFIFQYYEEEERQRGNFPDRFSGHQFPNYSSELNVNALLLGDSALYLCASSKRDRGYNQPQHFGDGTRLSIL.

V usage is TRBV4-3 and J usage is TRBJ1-6; 7 bases map to TRBD1. Looked up from germline, CDR1 is LGHNA and CDR2 is YSLEER. The CDR3 loop spans 16 amino acids. J lost 7 bases, V lost 3 bases, and 9 bases had no gene match. This CDR3 reads CASSQVYRGQNSPLHF. The CDR3 nucleotides read TGCGCCAGCAGCCAGGTCTACAGGGGCCAGAATTCACCCCTCCACTTT.

This rearrangement joins TRBV28 to TRBJ1-4; 9 positions match TRBD1. Trimming at V came to 3 bases and at J to 6 bases, leaving 5 bases not matched to a gene. Germline CDR1 is MDHEN and CDR2 is SYDVKM. This CDR3 is built from 15 residues. This CDR3 reads CASSLAGTGHEKLFF. CDR3 sequence (DNA): TGTGCCAGCAGTTTGGCCGGGACAGGGCATGAAAAACTGTTTTTT.

The rearrangement uses TRBV18 and TRBJ2-3; TRBD1 aligns across 11 bases. The ends lost 4 bases at V and 0 bases at J; junction bases unmatched: 6. From germline, CDR1 is KGHSH and CDR2 LQKENI. The CDR3 has 17 residues. Here the CDR3 reads CASSRDRGYLSTDTQYF. DNA of the CDR3: TGTGCCAGCTCACGGGACAGGGGGTATCTCAGCACAGATACGCAGTATTTT.

A word on this clone: An end of the junction differs from the germline gene, which may be a read error. The V call is TRBV12-5, the J call TRBJ2-3; D call uncertain. CDR1 is LGHNT and CDR2 is FRNRAP in the germline V gene. CDR3 size: 9 residues. DNA of the CDR3: TGTGCTAGTGGTTTGGTCCGGTCATTT. Its translation is CASGLVRSF.

This clone was picked up a small number of times. The CDR3 is CASSQDRGFTGELFF. The CDR3 DNA reads TGTGCCAGCAGCCAAGATCGAGGATTCACCGGGGAGCTGTTTTTT. V is TRBV4-2 and J is TRBJ2-2; no firm D call. This CDR3 is built from 15 residues. CDR1 is LGHNA, CDR2 YNFKEQ, per germline. V dropped 0 bases and J dropped 4 bases, with 9 bases sitting between them.

V and J are TRBV4-1 and TRBJ1-1; 9 bases match TRBD1. CDR3 length equals 14 residues. V lost 4 bases to trimming and J lost 4 bases; unmatched junction nucleotides: 4. CDR1 MGHRA and CDR2 YSYEKL come from the germline V gene. CDR3 nucleotides: TGCGCCAGCAGCCTAGGACAGGGGATCACTGAAGCTTTCTTT. Translated, it gives CASSLGQGITEAFF.

J is TRBJ1-1 and V is TRBV13, with 7 bases fitting TRBD1. This CDR3 has 16 amino acids. The V segment lost 5 bases and the J segment 2 bases; nucleotides outside the gene matches: 11. Per the germline V gene, CDR1 is PRHDT and CDR2 is FYEKMQ (reference sequence). CDR3 in DNA: TGTGCCAGCAGCCTAAAGACAGGGACAGCAAACACTGAAGCTTTCTTT. Translated: CASSLKTGTANTEAFF.

V and J are TRBV19 and TRBJ2-2, with TRBD2 matching 10 bases. The germline gives CDR1 LNHDA, CDR2 SQIVND (reference sequence). V dropped 5 bases and J dropped 3; count of bases not matched to a gene: 3. The CDR3 is 15 residues long. The chain's CDR3 is CASSSAGGDTGELFF. In nucleotides, the CDR3 is TGTGCCAGTAGTTCAGCGGGGGGGGACACCGGGGAGCTGTTTTTT.

This clone was picked up a small number of times. This chain joins TRBV9 and TRBJ1-2; maybe TRBD1 (5 bases). There are 15 residues in the CDR3. Trimming took 0 bases from V and 5 from J, leaving 14 bases between them. CDR1 is SGDLS, CDR2 YYNGEE, per germline. CDR3 in DNA: TGTGCCAGCAGCGTAGACATGCAGGGCGCGTATGGCTACACCTTC. Translating gives CASSVDMQGAYGYTF.

The genes are TRBV9 and TRBJ2-3; D unresolved. CDR1 and CDR2 from the germline V gene are SGDLS and YYNGEE. V lost 7 bases and J lost 0, with 12 bases in between. The CDR3 has 14 residues. The CDR3, as DNA: TGTGCCAGCTCTCAGGCCTCTAGCACAGATACGCAGTATTTT. Amino acid sequence: CASSQASSTDTQYF.

The rearrangement joins TRBV29-1 to TRBJ2-3; 9 positions match TRBD1. In germline, CDR1 is SQVTM, CDR2 ANQGSEA. The CDR3 contains 15 residues. The V gene end was trimmed by 4 bases and the J gene end by 1 base; junction bases not matched to a gene: 6. CDR3 sequence: CSVVPQGAGTDTQYF. The CDR3 DNA reads TGCAGCGTTGTTCCACAGGGGGCGGGCACAGATACGCAGTATTTT.

The sample holds one count of this clone. The V and J genes are TRBV6-5 and TRBJ1-6; 11 bases are shared with TRBD1. CDR3 size: 13 residues. J lost 9 bases, V lost 7 bases, and 2 bases had no gene match. Looked up from germline, CDR1 is MNHEY and CDR2 is SVGAGI. In nucleotides, the CDR3 is TGTGCCAGCATTGGGACAGGGGGTTCACCCCTCCACTTT. Translation gives CASIGTGGSPLHF.

The genes are TRBV5-1 and TRBJ1-1, with a tentative D call TRBD1 (6 bases). The CDR3 has 18 amino acids. V lost 0 bases to trimming and J lost 1 base, with 19 bases between them. Germline lookup yields CDR1 SGHRS and CDR2 YFSETQ. The CDR3 coding sequence is TGCGCCAGCAGCTTGGAGCCTGCCAGGGGTAGGGCGAACACTGAAGCTTTCTTT. Its protein product is CASSLEPARGRANTEAFF.